A single sample gave rise to the 22 T cell receptor beta chains below, sequenced in a study of cytomegalovirus exposure and HLA in healthy donors. Primers for the PCR totalled 60 Vbeta and 13 Jbeta. Generated by immunoSEQ multiplex PCR, the TCRdb table keeps only in-frame clones and is missing some. The table includes fewer than 180,000 clones, about four fifths detected once. Material for sequencing was PBMCs. The receptors were sampled from a man aged 45-65 years in good health and CMV-seropositive.

The CDR3 sequence: CASSITGAGANVLTF. The DNA for the CDR3 is TGTGCCAGTAGTATAACAGGGGCTGGGGCCAACGTCCTGACTTTC. This chain connects TRBV19 to TRBJ2-6; 7 bases match TRBD1. The CDR3 is 15 residues long. The V and J ends lost 2 bases and 2 bases, in that order; junction bases with no gene match: 0. Per the germline V gene, CDR1 is LNHDA and CDR2 is SQIVND (reference sequence).

V gene TRBV28 combines with J gene TRBJ2-7, with 7 nucleotides matching TRBD2. J gave up 6 bases and V 4 bases, and 6 bases lay outside the gene matches. The CDR3 runs 13 residues. From germline, CDR1 is MDHEN and CDR2 SYDVKM. The CDR3 DNA follows: TGTGCCAGCAGTTCCCTGGGAGGGAGCGAGCAGTACTTC. Translating it yields CASSSLGGSEQYF.

Of note for this clone: Compared with germline, one end of the junction differs, possibly owing to a read error. The chain is built from TRBV2 and TRBJ2-1, with 9 bases lining up with TRBD2. Germline lookup yields CDR1 SNHLY and CDR2 FYNNEI. The CDR3 runs to 15 residues. The CDR3 nucleotides are TGTGCCAGCAGTGAAGGCGGGAGGGCCTATAATGAGCAGTTCTTC. Translating gives CASSEGGRAYNEQFF.

This chain links TRBV2 with TRBJ1-2; no clear D gene. Germline-derived CDR1 and CDR2 are SNHLY and FYNNEI. This CDR3 has 13 amino acids. V shed 8 bases and J shed 4 bases, with 14 bases lying between them. The CDR3 spells CASARSPSYGYTF. In DNA form, the CDR3 reads TGTGCCAGCGCCCGGTCCCCTTCCTATGGCTACACCTTC.

The rearrangement links TRBV2 to TRBJ1-3, with D maybe TRBD1 (5 bases). V was trimmed by 6 bases and J by 0 bases, leaving 15 bases between them. The CDR3 has 16 residues. Germline CDR1 is SNHLY and CDR2 is FYNNEI. DNA of the CDR3: TGTGCCAGCAGGTACTTGGGGCAGACCTCTGGAAACACCATATATTTT. Protein: CASRYLGQTSGNTIYF.

The V gene is TRBV6-1, the J gene TRBJ1-1; unclear D gene. V lost 4 bases and J lost 6, with 12 bases in between. This CDR3 has 13 amino acids. The V gene's germline CDR1 is MNHNS and CDR2 SASEGT. Here the CDR3 DNA reads TGTGCCAGCAGTGCCACCCTATTCCCTGAAGCTTTCTTT. Amino acid sequence: CASSATLFPEAFF.

This chain uses TRBV25-1 with TRBJ2-5, with a possible D match to TRBD1 (5 bases). The germline CDR1 and CDR2 sequences are MGHDK and SYGVNS. With 3 bases removed from V and 4 bases from J, the gap between germline ends came to 6 bases. The CDR3 covers 12 residues. The CDR3 protein is CASSDRVETQYF. The CDR3 DNA follows: TGTGCCAGCAGTGACAGGGTAGAGACCCAGTACTTC.

The chain employs TRBV29-1 and TRBJ2-5; TRBD2 aligns across 8 bases. The V gene end was trimmed by 4 bases and the J gene end by 5 bases; junction bases not matched to a gene: 6. Germline V gene lookup returns CDR1 SQVTM and CDR2 ANQGSEA. This CDR3 region has 13 residues. As DNA, the CDR3 is TGCAGCGTTGTGGTGACTAGCGCCGAGACCCAGTACTTC. The encoded protein is CSVVVTSAETQYF. The entire variable domain, with the rest obtained from reference TRBV29-1 and TRBJ2-5, is as follows: SAVISQKPSRDICQRGTSLTIQCQVDSQVTMMFWYRQQPGQSLTLIATANQGSEATYESGFVIDKFPISRPNLTFSTLTVSNMSPEDSSIYLCSVVVTSAETQYFGPGTRLLVL.

The genes are TRBV18 and TRBJ1-1; 12 bases map to TRBD1. J was trimmed by 11 bases and V by 4 bases; bases with no gene match: 11. CDR3 length equals 15 residues. The germline CDR1 and CDR2 sequences are KGHSH and LQKENI. The chain's CDR3 is CASSQTQGQGAEAFF. As DNA, the CDR3 is TGTGCCAGCTCACAAACTCAGGGACAGGGGGCCGAGGCTTTCTTT.

The rearrangement joins TRBV28 to TRBJ2-7; 16 bases agree with TRBD2. CDR3 length: 18 residues. Germline CDR1 and CDR2: MDHEN and SYDVKM. Trimming removed 5 bases from V and 4 bases from J; junction bases left unmatched: 11. This CDR3 reads CASSPGTSGRAYTYEQYF. DNA of the CDR3: TGTGCCAGCAGTCCCGGGACTAGCGGGAGGGCCTATACATACGAGCAGTACTTC.

Note on this clone: One end of the junction is discordant with germline, which a read error may explain. The chain carries TRBV7-9 and TRBJ1-4; the D gene is possibly TRBD1 (6 bases). This CDR3 is 18 amino acids long. Germline V gives CDR1 SEHNR, CDR2 FQNEAQ (reference sequence). CDR3 coding DNA: TGTTCCAGCAGCTTATGGGGGCGCCGAACCGCAACTAATGAAAAACTGTTTTTT. Translated: CSSSLWGRRTATNEKLFF.

On this clone itself: Sequence at one end of the junction differs from germline and may be a read error. V is TRBV7-7 and J is TRBJ2-3; TRBD2 matches at 15 bases. The germline gives CDR1 SSHAT, CDR2 FNYEAQ (reference sequence). This CDR3 spans 16 amino acids. The CDR3 region is CASSFGLAGGADTQYF. In nucleotides, the CDR3 is TGTGCTAGCAGCTTCGGACTAGCGGGAGGGGCAGATACGCAGTATTTT.

The rearrangement joins TRBV4-2 to TRBJ1-2; D is ambiguous. The CDR3 runs 17 residues. V lost 4 bases and J lost 1, with 19 bases in between. Germline V gene lookup returns CDR1 LGHNA and CDR2 YNFKEQ. The CDR3 reads CASSRSPSVGGNYGYTF. CDR3 in DNA: TGTGCCAGCAGCCGATCACCGAGCGTAGGCGGTAACTATGGCTACACCTTC.

V is TRBV27 and J is TRBJ2-7, with D uncertain. Deletions cut 5 bases from V and 4 bases from J, with 15 bases between. The CDR3 spans 14 residues. Germline V CDR1 and CDR2: MNHEY, SMNVEV (reference sequence). The CDR3 bases are TGTGCCAGCAGTCCCCGCGGCAGAGTGTACGAGCAGTACTTC. Translating it yields CASSPRGRVYEQYF.

This clone was observed a few times. The DNA for the CDR3 is TGTGCCAGCAGTGAAGCTAGTCAGCCCCAGCATTTT. This encodes CASSEASQPQHF. The chain recombines TRBV6-1 with TRBJ1-5; D ambiguous. CDR1 is MNHNS, CDR2 SASEGT, per germline. The V end lost 0 bases, the J end lost 6 bases, and 3 bases lay between the germline ends. This CDR3 has 12 residues.

The rearrangement uses TRBV7-9 and TRBJ2-3, with 7 bases aligning to TRBD1. The V segment lost 3 bases and the J segment 2 bases; nucleotides outside the gene matches: 8. Germline values: CDR1 SEHNR, CDR2 FQNEAQ (reference sequence). The CDR3 totals 16 residues. In DNA form, the CDR3 reads TGTGCCAGCAGCTTGCCTCGGACAGGAGACACAGATACGCAGTATTTT. Its protein is CASSLPRTGDTDTQYF.

The chain links TRBV7-6 to TRBJ1-1, with D maybe TRBD1 (5 bases). This CDR3 has 13 residues. Germline CDR1 and CDR2: SGHVS and FNYEAQ. Between the trimmed V and J ends, which lost 5 bases and 5 bases, there was a span of 12 bases. The DNA of the CDR3 is TGTGCCAGCAGCATACAGGCGGAAACTGAAGCTTTCTTT. Translating it yields CASSIQAETEAFF.

A word on this clone: At one of its ends the junction is not consistent with the germline gene, which may arise from a read error. The J gene is TRBJ2-1, the V gene TRBV7-9; D is ambiguous. There are 13 residues in the CDR3. Germline V gene sequence: CDR1 SEHNR, CDR2 FQNEAQ (reference sequence). CDR3 nucleotide sequence: TGTTCCAGCAGCTTTTTAACCTACAATGAGCAGTTCTTC. This codes for CSSSFLTYNEQFF.

This rearrangement joins TRBV11-1 to TRBJ2-2; possible D gene TRBD1, 5 bases. The CDR3 length is 15 residues. V was clipped by 2 bases and J by 4 bases, with 11 bases between them. CDR1 is SGHAT and CDR2 is FQDESV in the germline V gene (reference sequence). The CDR3 here is CASSLRTTITGELFF. In DNA, the CDR3 is TGTGCCAGCAGCTTAAGGACAACCATCACCGGGGAGCTGTTTTTT.

The chain recombines TRBV2 with TRBJ1-1; possible D gene TRBD1, 5 bases. Germline CDR1 reads SNHLY; CDR2 reads FYNNEI. V was trimmed by 6 bases and J by 4 bases, leaving 12 bases between them. The CDR3 loop spans 13 amino acids. In DNA form, the CDR3 reads TGTGCCAGCAGGGAGCGGGGGAGCACTGAAGCTTTCTTT. Amino acids: CASRERGSTEAFF. The variable domain in full, with the rest retrieved from reference TRBV2 and TRBJ1-1, is EPEVTQTPSHQVTQMGQEVILRCVPISNHLYFYWYRQILGQKVEFLVSFYNNEISEKSEIFDDQFSVERPDGSNFTLKIRSTKLEDSAMYFCASRERGSTEAFFGQGTRLTVV.

This clone was seen once. This chain links TRBV6-1 with TRBJ2-7; the match to TRBD1 covers 8 bases. CDR1 is MNHNS and CDR2 is SASEGT in the germline V gene. J was trimmed by 1 base and V by 0 bases; bases with no gene match: 11. This CDR3 is built from 18 residues. The CDR3 DNA follows: TGTGCCAGCAGTGAAGCTTTCCTGTTAGGACAGGGATCCTACGAGCAGTACTTC. Translating gives CASSEAFLLGQGSYEQYF.

This chain links TRBV9 with TRBJ2-7; 11 bases line up with TRBD2. This CDR3 region has 14 residues. Germline V CDR1 and CDR2: SGDLS, YYNGEE. The ends lost 3 bases at V and 4 bases at J; junction bases unmatched: 3. CDR3 residues: CASSETSGVYEQYF. The CDR3 DNA follows: TGTGCCAGCAGCGAGACTAGCGGGGTATACGAGCAGTACTTC.